The 17 T cell receptor beta chains reported below all come from one sample, sequenced in a study of beta chain features in type 1 diabetes. The study reverse transcribed the entire isolated RNA, so it sequenced expressed TCRB transcripts. TCRdb's table, derived via immunoSEQ multiplex PCR, lists solely in-frame clones and lacks some. There are about 340,000 clones in the sample; 7% to 9% occur only once, and approximately 0.47% lies in the top ten. The specimen was central memory CD4+ T cells from blood. The receptors were sampled from a woman between 18 and 29 years old in good health.

This clone was counted ten times or more. This chain connects TRBV7-9 to TRBJ1-1, with a tentative D call TRBD1 (5 bases). V lost 4 bases to trimming and J lost 5 bases, with 17 bases between them. Germline V lookup: CDR1 SEHNR, CDR2 FQNEAQ (reference sequence). The CDR3 consists of 15 residues. CDR3 sequence: CASSSGRGGGTEAFF. The DNA of the CDR3 is TGTGCCAGCAGCTCCGGACGCGGCGGGGGGACTGAAGCTTTCTTT.

This clone has ten or more counts. This chain links TRBV2 with TRBJ2-7; D gene uncertain. Trimming pared 5 bases from V and 6 bases from J, leaving 8 bases between. The CDR3 has 11 residues. Germline CDR1 SNHLY, CDR2 FYNNEI. Written as DNA, the CDR3 is TGTGCCAGCAGTCTGACAATCGAGCAGTACTTC. Protein: CASSLTIEQYF.

The V gene is TRBV5-4, the J gene TRBJ2-5, with 8 bases lining up with TRBD1. The V and J ends lost 4 bases and 5 bases, in that order; junction bases with no gene match: 7. The CDR3 runs to 14 residues. CDR1 and CDR2 from the germline V gene are SGHNT and YYREEE (reference sequence). The CDR3 nucleotides read TGTGCCAGCAGCATCCAGGGGGCGGGGGAGACCCAGTACTTC. This sequence encodes CASSIQGAGETQYF.

This clone occurred a few times. The chain has TRBV4-3 and TRBJ2-7; 9 positions match TRBD2. The trim removed 4 bases at V and 2 bases at J, leaving 9 bases unmatched. Germline CDR1 and CDR2: LGHNA and YSLEER. The CDR3 extends over 16 amino acids. The CDR3 nucleotides are TGCGCCAGCAGCCTAGAGATGAGCGGGGGGACCTACGAGCAGTACTTC. Translation gives CASSLEMSGGTYEQYF.

This chain links TRBV5-4 with TRBJ2-7; D call uncertain. V lost 4 bases, J lost 3 bases, and 11 bases lay in between. Germline V gene sequence: CDR1 SGHNT, CDR2 YYREEE (reference sequence). The CDR3 covers 13 residues. The CDR3 bases are TGTGCCAGCAGCCCTCCCGGTCGCTACGAGCAGTACTTC. Protein: CASSPPGRYEQYF.

This clone was found a few times. This chain joins TRBV2 and TRBJ2-2; D not resolved. The V gene lost 1 base and the J gene lost 5 bases, with 5 bases spanning the gap. The CDR3 contains 13 residues. CDR1 and CDR2 from the germline V gene are SNHLY and FYNNEI. CDR3: CASSEVYTGELFF. CDR3 bases: TGTGCCAGCAGTGAAGTATATACCGGGGAGCTGTTTTTT.

This clone was observed a few times. The chain recombines TRBV6-5 with TRBJ2-7; D call uncertain. Trimming left V 4 bases short and J 2 bases short, with 15 bases between. Germline values: CDR1 MNHEY, CDR2 SVGAGI. The CDR3 length is 15 residues. The CDR3 here is CASSSPGSEAYEQYF. CDR3 nucleotide sequence: TGTGCCAGCAGTTCGCCCGGGTCCGAGGCCTACGAGCAGTACTTC.

There are many counts of this clone. This chain uses TRBV11-2 with TRBJ1-1; 7 bases align to TRBD1. The junction had 12 bases not matched to a gene; V was cut back by 5 bases and J by 0 bases. Per germline, CDR1 SGHAT and CDR2 FQNNGV. The CDR3 contains 17 residues. DNA of the CDR3: TGTGCCAGCAGCACAGGAAGGGGGCCCTCTATGAACACTGAAGCTTTCTTT. As protein: CASSTGRGPSMNTEAFF.

This clone occurred a few times. J is TRBJ2-2 and V is TRBV10-3, with TRBD2 matching 16 bases. CDR3 length equals 17 residues. The junction had 8 bases not matched to a gene; V was cut back by 10 bases and J by 3 bases. CDR1 is ENHRY, CDR2 SYGVKD, per germline. The CDR3 nucleotides are TGTGCCACGGCCGGGACTAGCGGGAGGGTGTACACCGGGGAGCTGTTTTTT. Protein sequence: CATAGTSGRVYTGELFF.

V gene TRBV18 combines with J gene TRBJ2-5; 7 nucleotides match TRBD2. CDR3 length: 12 amino acids. The V segment lost 6 bases and the J segment 6 bases; nucleotides outside the gene matches: 4. The V gene's germline CDR1 is KGHSH and CDR2 LQKENI. The CDR3 is CASSGLGKTQYF. DNA for the CDR3: TGTGCCAGCTCCGGACTAGGGAAGACCCAGTACTTC. Complete variable domain (other parts from reference TRBV18 and TRBJ2-5): NAGVMQNPRHLVRRRGQEARLRCSPMKGHSHVYWYRQLPEEGLKFMVYLQKENIIDESGMPKERFSAEFPKEGPSILRIQQVVRGDSAAYFCASSGLGKTQYFGPGTRLLVL.

This clone was seen repeatedly, ten times or more. The V and J genes are TRBV6-1 and TRBJ2-1; D tentatively fits TRBD1 or TRBD2 (5 bases each). Looked up from germline, CDR1 is MNHNS and CDR2 is SASEGT. Trimming removed 8 bases at V and 8 bases at J, with 22 bases between. CDR3 length: 15 residues. Here the CDR3 DNA reads TGTGCCAGCCGATCGGGAAGGGGCCTTATTTATGAGCAGTTCTTC. Translation gives CASRSGRGLIYEQFF.

This clone was observed at least ten times. The junction departs from germline at one end; a sequencing error may be responsible. This chain connects TRBV7-9 to TRBJ1-3; no clear D. The germline CDR1 and CDR2 sequences are SEHNR and FQNEAQ (reference sequence). The CDR3 runs to 13 residues. This CDR3 is CASSLLTDSPPTF. The DNA of the CDR3 is TGTGCCAGCAGCTTACTGACGGATTCTCCTCCAACTTTT.

The chain uses TRBV4-3 and TRBJ2-7; D is perhaps TRBD2 (6 bases). In germline, CDR1 is LGHNA, CDR2 YSLEER. Trimming pared 0 bases from V and 0 bases from J, leaving 15 bases between. The CDR3 loop spans 17 amino acids. The CDR3 sequence is CASSQEYTGTSSYEQYF. The DNA of the CDR3 is TGCGCCAGCAGCCAAGAGTACACCGGGACTTCCTCCTACGAGCAGTACTTC.

In this sample, this clone turned up a few times. The chain combines TRBV11-2 with TRBJ2-3; 10 nucleotides align to TRBD1. CDR1 and CDR2 from the germline V gene are SGHAT and FQNNGV. There are 17 residues in the CDR3. Trimming took 1 base from V and 6 from J; bases not matched to a gene: 10. CDR3 residues: CASSLAMPGTGADTQYF. CDR3 DNA: TGTGCCAGCAGCTTAGCGATGCCCGGGACAGGGGCGGATACGCAGTATTTT.

Of note for this clone: One end of the junction fails to match germline, which may point to a read error. CDR3 sequence reads: CASKAQTGSSYEQYF. The CDR3 DNA reads TGTGCTAGCAAGGCCCAGACGGGTAGTTCCTACGAGCAGTACTTC. The V and J genes are TRBV7-2 and TRBJ2-7; D ambiguous. Per the germline V gene, CDR1 is SGHTA and CDR2 is FQGNSA. The CDR3 totals 15 residues.

This clone has a handful of counts. The chain combines TRBV7-3 with TRBJ1-1; a weak D match, TRBD1 (5 bases). The V gene's germline CDR1 is SGHTA and CDR2 FQGTGA. V lost 5 bases and J 3 bases, leaving 10 bases between the germline ends. CDR3 size: 13 residues. In DNA form, the CDR3 reads TGTGCCAGCAGCGGGGCAGGGCACACTGAAGCTTTCTTT. This encodes CASSGAGHTEAFF.

The V and J genes are TRBV18 and TRBJ1-2; 8 bases agree with TRBD1. J was trimmed by 4 bases and V by 2 bases; bases with no gene match: 12. CDR3 length equals 17 residues. CDR1 KGHSH and CDR2 LQKENI come from the germline V gene. The CDR3 DNA sequence: TGTGCCAGCTCACCATCGAGGGAGGACAGGGCAGTCTATGGCTACACCTTC. It yields the protein CASSPSREDRAVYGYTF.